The count of the clone carrying this T cell receptor (beta chain) is one. Germline CDR1 and CDR2: ENHRY and SYGVKD. The J segment lost 8 bases and the V segment lost 6 bases, leaving 5 bases of the junction unmatched. The CDR3 covers 13 residues. These data are taken from a study of cytomegalovirus exposure and HLA in healthy donors. PCR involved 60 Vbeta and 13 Jbeta primers. Only in-frame clones appear in the TCRdb table, and some are missing; sequencing was by immunoSEQ multiplex PCR. The sample records around 140,000 clones, roughly 82% being singletons. Whereas donors were nominally healthy upon sampling, unrecorded immune exposures were probable.

This receptor was obtained from a male donor in good health and CMV-seropositive. The chain is built from TRBV10-3 and TRBJ2-1, with TRBD1 matching over 9 bases. Sequences were obtained from PBMCs. CDR3 amino acids: CAIRSGQGDEQFF. As DNA, the CDR3 is TGTGCCATCAGATCGGGACAGGGCGATGAGCAGTTCTTC.